This T cell receptor (beta chain) was documented in a study of beta chain features in type 1 diabetes. The entirety of the isolated RNA underwent reverse transcription, so expressed TCRB transcripts were sequenced. Sequenced by immunoSEQ multiplex PCR; TCRdb stores in-frame clones only, minus some. This sample carries about 340,000 clones, 7% to 10% of them seen once, and the ten largest clones take 1%. Germline V lookup: CDR1 SQVTM, CDR2 ANQGSEA. The CDR3 covers 13 residues. Trimming took 6 bases from V and 0 from J, leaving 11 bases between them. A few counts support this clone. Its cognate antigen is unknown. This same CDR3 is encoded by further DNA sequences in the sample. General observations from the study: Comparison showed that naive, central memory and Treg TCRB repertoires appeared more similar among patients than among healthy donors. Significant though moderate, a shortening of TCRB CDR3s appeared in all four CD4+ subsets of Type 1 diabetes patients.

This chain connects TRBV29-1 to TRBJ1-1; D not resolved. The sequenced sample consisted of central memory CD4+ T cells from blood. The receptor was derived from a man under 40 with type 1 diabetes. The CDR3 spells CSVETDLNTEAFF. In DNA, the CDR3 is TGCAGCGTGGAGACGGATTTGAACACTGAAGCTTTCTTT.